These T cell receptor beta chains were read from a single sample in a study of shared clonotypes between healthy human individuals. Profiling relied on immunoSEQ multiplex PCR, and the TCRdb table lists in-frame clones only, not all of them. The repertoire has around 1.9 million clones, under 95% of them found once; the top ten carry more than 1.5%. Sequencing was carried out using naive CD8+ T cells from PBMCs. These receptors were collected from a man younger than 35 in good health. Some clones in this sample may be carry-over from other donors' samples. The CDR3 runs from the conserved cysteine through the conserved F or W. Only part of the rows carry a size: once, few, many, or a class if the clone is expanded.

V gene,clone size,J gene,CDR3 protein
TRBV4-1,once,TRBJ1-2,CASSQVSGTGAYGYTF
TRBV7-6,-,TRBJ2-7,CASSDRTGNWYEQYF
TRBV4-3,-,TRBJ2-7,CASSPGLAGFYEQYF
TRBV29-1,-,TRBJ1-2,CSVQIRGGYTF
TRBV27,-,TRBJ2-2,CASSFGRGGELFF
TRBV7-9,-,TRBJ1-5,CASSLGHGKKPQHF
TRBV2,once,TRBJ1-3,CASSRWETRSGNTIYF
TRBV5-1,-,TRBJ1-1,CASSLQGVLDTEAFF
TRBV27,-,TRBJ1-1,CASSLLRGSTEAFF
TRBV7-9,-,TRBJ2-1,CASSLAFFVYNEQFF
TRBV28,-,TRBJ1-5,CASSFSALGQPQHF
TRBV27,-,TRBJ1-5,CASSPTGANQPQHF
TRBV19,-,TRBJ2-7,CASSEWGQSGSYEQYF
TRBV19,once,TRBJ1-1,CASSRRDRATEAFF
TRBV5-6,-,TRBJ2-7,CASSLRVYEQYF
TRBV4-2,-,TRBJ2-2,CASSPLKFDNTGELFF
TRBV6-6,-,TRBJ1-1,CASSYSPGEMNTEAFF
TRBV7-6,-,TRBJ2-7,CASSPLGASRKTYEQYF
TRBV7-9,-,TRBJ2-7,CASSLTERSYEQYF
TRBV7-6,once,TRBJ2-7,CASSQDRVGEQYF
TRBV10-1,-,TRBJ1-1,CASSEGGGATEAFF
TRBV28,-,TRBJ2-7,CASSRDREGNEQYF
TRBV11-2,-,TRBJ2-2,CASSFNPGRGPTGELFF
TRBV28,-,TRBJ1-4,CASSLVIEQGEKLFF
TRBV5-4,-,TRBJ1-1,CASSLAVGGLGTEAFF
TRBV27,-,TRBJ2-7,CASSLLGGTGASYEQYF
TRBV10-3,-,TRBJ1-2,CAIRGPDGGYTF
TRBV6-9,-,TRBJ2-3,CASSPRRLAERTDTQYF
TRBV11-2,-,TRBJ2-1,CASSRGGHLFF
TRBV28,once,TRBJ2-3,CASSAPREFQAASTDTQYF
TRBV11-2,once,TRBJ2-1,CASSLDGGASNEQFF